Listed here is a single T cell receptor beta chain. As yet, its antigen is unknown. This sample was included in a study of CD8 T cells in ankylosing spondylitis. Whole-study findings and limits: As for the disease-linked clones, they showed a CD8+ phenotype and occurred at relatively low frequencies in peripheral blood. Before this, some motif variants had been reported in reactive arthritis synovial fluid and blood. Enrichment of disease-linked clones was reportedly significant in matched ankylosing spondylitis synovial fluid. Ankylosing spondylitis blood seemed to carry a telltale TCR beta motif made of several highly homologous variants.

By quantitative 5'-RACE with molecular barcodes, the TCR beta libraries were made. TCRdb passed the 5' RACE reads through MiXCR, listing each CDR3 protein once. The sample yields over 700,000 distinct CDR3 sequences, about 20% seen once. The germline V gene has CDR1 SGHRS and CDR2 YFSETQ. Germline trimming cut 0 bases from V and 6 bases from J; bases unmatched to any gene: 5. The CDR3 is made up of 16 amino acids. This sequence joins TRBV5-1 and TRBJ2-2; 10 nucleotides agree with TRBD1. This sequence originates from a male donor with ankylosing spondylitis. The sample consisted of blood, either unsorted or a sorted T cell fraction (not recorded which). The DNA for the CDR3 is TGCGCCAGCAGCTTGGATGGGACAGGGGTGTCCGGGGAGCTGTTTTTT. This sequence encodes CASSLDGTGVSGELFF. Complete variable domain (other parts from reference TRBV5-1 and TRBJ2-2): KAGVTQTPRYLIKTRGQQVTLSCSPISGHRSVSWYQQTPGQGLQFLFEYFSETQRNKGNFPGRFSGRQFSNSRSEMNVSTLELGDSALYLCASSLDGTGVSGELFFGEGSRLTVL.